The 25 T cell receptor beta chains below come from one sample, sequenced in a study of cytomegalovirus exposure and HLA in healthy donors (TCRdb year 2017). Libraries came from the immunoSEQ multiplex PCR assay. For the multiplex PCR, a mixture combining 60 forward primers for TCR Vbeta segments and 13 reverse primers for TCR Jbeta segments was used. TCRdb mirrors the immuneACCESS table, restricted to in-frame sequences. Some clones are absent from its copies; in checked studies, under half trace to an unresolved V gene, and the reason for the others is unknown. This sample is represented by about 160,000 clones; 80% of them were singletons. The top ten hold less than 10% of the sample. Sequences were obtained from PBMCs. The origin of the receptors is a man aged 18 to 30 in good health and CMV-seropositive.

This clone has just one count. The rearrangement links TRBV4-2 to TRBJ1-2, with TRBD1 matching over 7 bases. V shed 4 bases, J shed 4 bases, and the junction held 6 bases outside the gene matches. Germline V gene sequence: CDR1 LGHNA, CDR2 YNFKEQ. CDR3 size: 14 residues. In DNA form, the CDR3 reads TGTGCCAGCAGCCTGGGACAGCCTACCTATGGCTACACCTTC. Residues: CASSLGQPTYGYTF.

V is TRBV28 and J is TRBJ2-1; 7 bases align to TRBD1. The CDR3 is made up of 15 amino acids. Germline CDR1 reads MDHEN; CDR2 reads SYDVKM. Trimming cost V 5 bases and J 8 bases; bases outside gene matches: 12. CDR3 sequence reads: CASSAIGQVLYEQFF. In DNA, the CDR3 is TGTGCCAGCAGTGCGATCGGACAGGTGTTATATGAGCAGTTCTTC.

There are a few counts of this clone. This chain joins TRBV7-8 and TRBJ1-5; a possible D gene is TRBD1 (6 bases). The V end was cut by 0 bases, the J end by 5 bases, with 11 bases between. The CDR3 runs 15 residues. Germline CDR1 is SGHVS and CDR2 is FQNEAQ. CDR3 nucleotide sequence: TGTGCCAGCAGCTTAGCCCTCAGGGGTGATCAGCCCCAGCATTTT. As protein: CASSLALRGDQPQHF.

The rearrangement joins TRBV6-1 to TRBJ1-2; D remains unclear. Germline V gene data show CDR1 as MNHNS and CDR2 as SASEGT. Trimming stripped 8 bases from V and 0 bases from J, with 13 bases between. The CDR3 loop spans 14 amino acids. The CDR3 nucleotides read TGTGCCAGCGGAGGGTTGCTGGCTAACTATGGCTACACCTTC. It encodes CASGGLLANYGYTF.

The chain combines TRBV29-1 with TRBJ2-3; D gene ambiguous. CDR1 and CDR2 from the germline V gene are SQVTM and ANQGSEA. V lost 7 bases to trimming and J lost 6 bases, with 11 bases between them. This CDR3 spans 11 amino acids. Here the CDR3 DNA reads TGCAGCGGAGCGTATTCGGATACGCAGTATTTT. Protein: CSGAYSDTQYF.

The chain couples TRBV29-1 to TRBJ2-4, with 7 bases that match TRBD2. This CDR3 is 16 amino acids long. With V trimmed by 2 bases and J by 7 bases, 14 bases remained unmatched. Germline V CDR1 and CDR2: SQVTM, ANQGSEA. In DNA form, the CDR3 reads TGCAGCGTTGAATGGCGCAGGCGGCCCGGGGGGAACATTCAGTACTTC. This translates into CSVEWRRRPGGNIQYF.

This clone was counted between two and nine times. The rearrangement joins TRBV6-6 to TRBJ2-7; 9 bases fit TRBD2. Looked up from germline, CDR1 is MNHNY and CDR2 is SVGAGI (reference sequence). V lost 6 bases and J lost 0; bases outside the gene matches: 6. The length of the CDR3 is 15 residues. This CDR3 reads CASSPTSGFSYEQYF. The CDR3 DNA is TGTGCCAGCAGCCCAACTAGCGGGTTCTCCTACGAGCAGTACTTC.

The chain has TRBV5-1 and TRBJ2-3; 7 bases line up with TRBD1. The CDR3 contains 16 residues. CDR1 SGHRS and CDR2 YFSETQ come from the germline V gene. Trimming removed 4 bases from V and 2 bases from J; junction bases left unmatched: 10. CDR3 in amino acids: CASSPEVTGVTDTQYF. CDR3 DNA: TGCGCCAGCAGCCCGGAGGTCACAGGGGTCACAGATACGCAGTATTTT.

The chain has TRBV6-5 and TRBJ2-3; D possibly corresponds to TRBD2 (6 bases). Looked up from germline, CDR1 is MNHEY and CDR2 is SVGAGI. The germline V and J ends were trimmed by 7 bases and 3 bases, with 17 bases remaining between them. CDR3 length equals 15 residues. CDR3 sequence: CASTPAGFITDTQYF. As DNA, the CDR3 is TGTGCCAGCACCCCCGCGGGATTCATTACAGATACGCAGTATTTT.

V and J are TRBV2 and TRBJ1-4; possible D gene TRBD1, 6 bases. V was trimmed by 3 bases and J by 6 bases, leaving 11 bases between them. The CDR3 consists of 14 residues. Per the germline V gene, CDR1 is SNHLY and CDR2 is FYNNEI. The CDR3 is CASSDAGVYEKLFF. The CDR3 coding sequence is TGTGCCAGCAGTGATGCAGGGGTCTATGAAAAACTGTTTTTT.

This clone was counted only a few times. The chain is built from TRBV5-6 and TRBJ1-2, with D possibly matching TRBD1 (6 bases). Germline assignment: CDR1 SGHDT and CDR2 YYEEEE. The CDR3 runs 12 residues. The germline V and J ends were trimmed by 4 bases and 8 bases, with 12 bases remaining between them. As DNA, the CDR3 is TGTGCCAGCAGCGCGGGGGCGGGAGGCTACACCTTC. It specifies CASSAGAGGYTF.

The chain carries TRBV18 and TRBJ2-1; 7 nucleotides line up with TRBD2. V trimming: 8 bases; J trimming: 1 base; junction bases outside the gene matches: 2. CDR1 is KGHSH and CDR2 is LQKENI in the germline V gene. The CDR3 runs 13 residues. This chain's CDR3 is CASAGVSYNEQFF. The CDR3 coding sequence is TGTGCCAGCGCGGGAGTGTCCTACAATGAGCAGTTCTTC.

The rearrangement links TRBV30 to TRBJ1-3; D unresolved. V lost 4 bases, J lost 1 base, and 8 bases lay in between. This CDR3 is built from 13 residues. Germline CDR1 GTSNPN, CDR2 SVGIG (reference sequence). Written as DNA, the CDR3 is TGTGCCTGGAACAGTATGTCTGGAAACACCATATATTTT. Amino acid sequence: CAWNSMSGNTIYF.

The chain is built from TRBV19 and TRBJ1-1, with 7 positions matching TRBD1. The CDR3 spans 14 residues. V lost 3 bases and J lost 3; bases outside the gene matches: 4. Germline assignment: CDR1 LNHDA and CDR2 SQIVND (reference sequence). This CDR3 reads CASSIDREHTEAFF. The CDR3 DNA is TGTGCCAGTAGTATCGACAGGGAACACACTGAAGCTTTCTTT. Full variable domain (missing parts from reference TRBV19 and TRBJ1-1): DGGITQSPKYLFRKEGQNVTLSCEQNLNHDAMYWYRQDPGQGLRLIYYSQIVNDFQKGDIAEGYSVSREKKESFPLTVTSAQKNPTAFYLCASSIDREHTEAFFGQGTRLTVV.

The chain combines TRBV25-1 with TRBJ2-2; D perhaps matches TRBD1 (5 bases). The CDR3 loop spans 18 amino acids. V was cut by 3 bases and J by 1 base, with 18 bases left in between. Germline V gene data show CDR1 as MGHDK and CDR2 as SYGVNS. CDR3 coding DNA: TGTGCCAGCAGTGAGCTACAACAGGCCCAGCAGAACACCGGGGAGCTGTTTTTT. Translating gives CASSELQQAQQNTGELFF.

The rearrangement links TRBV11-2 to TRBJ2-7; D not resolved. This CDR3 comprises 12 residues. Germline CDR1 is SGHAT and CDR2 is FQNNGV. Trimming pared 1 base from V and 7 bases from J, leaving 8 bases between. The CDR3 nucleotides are TGTGCCAGCAGCTTAGGTCCCCAGGAGCAGTACTTC. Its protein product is CASSLGPQEQYF. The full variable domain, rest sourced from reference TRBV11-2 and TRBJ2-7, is EAGVAQSPRYKIIEKRQSVAFWCNPISGHATLYWYQQILGQGPKLLIQFQNNGVVDDSQLPKDRFSAERLKGVDSTLKIQPAKLEDSAVYLCASSLGPQEQYFGPGTRLTVT.

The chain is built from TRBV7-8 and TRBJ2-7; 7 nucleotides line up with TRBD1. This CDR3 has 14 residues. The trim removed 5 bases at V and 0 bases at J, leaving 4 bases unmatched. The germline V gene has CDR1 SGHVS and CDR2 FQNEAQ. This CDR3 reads CASSPQGFSYEQYF. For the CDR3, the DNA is TGTGCCAGCAGCCCACAGGGGTTCTCCTACGAGCAGTACTTC.

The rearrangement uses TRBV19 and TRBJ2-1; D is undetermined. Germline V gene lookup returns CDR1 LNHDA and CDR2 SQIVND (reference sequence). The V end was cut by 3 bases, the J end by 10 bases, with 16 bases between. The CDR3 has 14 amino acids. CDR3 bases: TGTGCCAGTAGTATCGCCCTTCGAGATTGGGAGCAGTTCTTC. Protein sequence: CASSIALRDWEQFF. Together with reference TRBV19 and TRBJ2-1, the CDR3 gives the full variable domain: DGGITQSPKYLFRKEGQNVTLSCEQNLNHDAMYWYRQDPGQGLRLIYYSQIVNDFQKGDIAEGYSVSREKKESFPLTVTSAQKNPTAFYLCASSIALRDWEQFFGPGTRLTVL.

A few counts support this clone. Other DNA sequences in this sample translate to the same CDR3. The CDR3 spells CASSYSTGNTEAFF. The CDR3 bases are TGTGCCAGCAGTTATTCGACGGGGAACACTGAAGCTTTCTTT. The chain combines TRBV6-5 with TRBJ1-1; no reliable D call. V lost 3 bases to trimming and J lost 1 base, with 9 bases between them. The CDR3 sequence is 14 residues long. CDR1 is MNHEY, CDR2 SVGAGI, per germline.

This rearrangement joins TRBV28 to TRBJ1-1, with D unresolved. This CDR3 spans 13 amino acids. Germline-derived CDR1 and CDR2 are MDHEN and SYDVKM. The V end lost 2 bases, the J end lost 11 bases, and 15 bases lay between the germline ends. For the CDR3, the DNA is TGTGCCAGCAGTTTAGTGCTTGGCGGCTGGGCTTTCTTT. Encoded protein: CASSLVLGGWAFF.

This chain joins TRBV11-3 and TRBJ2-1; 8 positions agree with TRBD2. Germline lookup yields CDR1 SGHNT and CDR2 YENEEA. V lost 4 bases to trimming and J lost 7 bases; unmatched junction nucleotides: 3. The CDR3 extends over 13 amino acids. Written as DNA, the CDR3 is TGTGCCAGCAGCTGGAGCGGGAGTAATGAGCAGTTCTTC. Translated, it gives CASSWSGSNEQFF.

CDR3 in amino acids: CASTADTASSGYTF. The CDR3 nucleotides read TGTGCCAGCACCGCCGACACAGCCTCCTCTGGCTACACCTTC. This chain links TRBV6-1 with TRBJ1-2; no reliable D call. Germline loops: CDR1 MNHNS, CDR2 SASEGT. Trimming took off 7 bases at V and 7 bases at J, with 19 bases between the two ends. The CDR3 loop spans 14 amino acids.

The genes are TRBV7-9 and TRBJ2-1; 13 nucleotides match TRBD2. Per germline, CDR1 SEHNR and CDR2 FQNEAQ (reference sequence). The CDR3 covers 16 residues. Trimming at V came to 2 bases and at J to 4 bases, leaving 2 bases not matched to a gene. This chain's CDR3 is CASSLRTSGRYNEQFF. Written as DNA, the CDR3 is TGTGCCAGCAGCTTACGGACTAGCGGGAGATACAATGAGCAGTTCTTC.

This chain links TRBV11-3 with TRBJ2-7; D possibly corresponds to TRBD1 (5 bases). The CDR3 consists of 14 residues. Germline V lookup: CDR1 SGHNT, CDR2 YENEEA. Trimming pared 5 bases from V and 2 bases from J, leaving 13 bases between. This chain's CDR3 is CASSPKDIAYEQYF. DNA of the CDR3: TGTGCCAGCAGCCCTAAGGACATAGCCTACGAGCAGTACTTC.

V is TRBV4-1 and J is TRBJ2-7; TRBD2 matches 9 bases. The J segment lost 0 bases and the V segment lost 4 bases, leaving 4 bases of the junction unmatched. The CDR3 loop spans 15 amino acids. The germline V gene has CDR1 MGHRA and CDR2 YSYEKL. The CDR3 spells CASSRLAGTSYEQYF. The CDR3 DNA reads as TGCGCCAGCAGCCGGCTAGCGGGAACCTCCTACGAGCAGTACTTC.